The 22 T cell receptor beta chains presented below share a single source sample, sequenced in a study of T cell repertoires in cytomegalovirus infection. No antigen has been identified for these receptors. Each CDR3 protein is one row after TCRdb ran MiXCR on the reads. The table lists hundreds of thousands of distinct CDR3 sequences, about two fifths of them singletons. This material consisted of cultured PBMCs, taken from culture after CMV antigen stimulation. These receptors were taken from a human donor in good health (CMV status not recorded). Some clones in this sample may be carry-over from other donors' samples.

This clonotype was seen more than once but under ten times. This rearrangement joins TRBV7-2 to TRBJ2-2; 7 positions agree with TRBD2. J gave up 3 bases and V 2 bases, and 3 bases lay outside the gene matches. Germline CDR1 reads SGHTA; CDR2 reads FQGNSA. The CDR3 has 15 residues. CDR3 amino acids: CASSLQRDDTGELFF. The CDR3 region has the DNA TGTGCCAGCAGCTTACAGCGGGACGACACCGGGGAGCTGTTTTTT.

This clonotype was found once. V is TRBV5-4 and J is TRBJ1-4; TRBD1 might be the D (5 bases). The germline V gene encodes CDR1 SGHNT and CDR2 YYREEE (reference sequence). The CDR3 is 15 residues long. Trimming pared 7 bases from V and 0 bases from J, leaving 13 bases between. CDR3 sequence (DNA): TGTGCCAGCCGAAAAACAGGCGCAACTAATGAAAAACTGTTTTTT. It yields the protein CASRKTGATNEKLFF.

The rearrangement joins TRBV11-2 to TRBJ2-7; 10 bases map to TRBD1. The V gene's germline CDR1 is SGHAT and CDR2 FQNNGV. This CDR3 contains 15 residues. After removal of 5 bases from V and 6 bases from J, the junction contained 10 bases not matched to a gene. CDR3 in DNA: TGTGCCAGCAGCCCCGGAAACAGACAGGGGGCCGAGCAGTACTTC. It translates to CASSPGNRQGAEQYF.

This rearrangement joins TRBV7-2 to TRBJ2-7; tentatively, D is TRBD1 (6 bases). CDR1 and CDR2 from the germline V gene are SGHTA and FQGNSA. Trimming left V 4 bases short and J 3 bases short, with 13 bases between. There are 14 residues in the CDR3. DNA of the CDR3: TGTGCCAGCAGCTCACAGGGTGTCGGCTACGAGCAGTACTTC. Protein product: CASSSQGVGYEQYF.

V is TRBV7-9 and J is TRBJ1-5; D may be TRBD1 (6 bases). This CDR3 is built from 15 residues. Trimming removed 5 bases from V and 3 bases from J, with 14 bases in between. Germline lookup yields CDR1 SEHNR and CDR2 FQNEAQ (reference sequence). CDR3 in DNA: TGTGCCAGCAGCCCAGGGGACGGGGTCAATCAGCCCCAGCATTTT. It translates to CASSPGDGVNQPQHF.

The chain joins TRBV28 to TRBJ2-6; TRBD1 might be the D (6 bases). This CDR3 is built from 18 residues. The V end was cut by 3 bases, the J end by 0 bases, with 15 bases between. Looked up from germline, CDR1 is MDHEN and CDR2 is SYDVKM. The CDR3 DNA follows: TGTGCCAGCAGTTTGTCAGGGGCGCTTATCTCTGGGGCCAACGTCCTGACTTTC. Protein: CASSLSGALISGANVLTF.

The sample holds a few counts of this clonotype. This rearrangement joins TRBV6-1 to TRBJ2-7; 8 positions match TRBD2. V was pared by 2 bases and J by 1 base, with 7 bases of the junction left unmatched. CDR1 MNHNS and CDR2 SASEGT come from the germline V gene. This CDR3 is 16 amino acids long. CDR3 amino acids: CASSETLLAASYEQYF. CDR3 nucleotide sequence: TGTGCCAGCAGTGAAACCCTACTAGCGGCATCCTACGAGCAGTACTTC.

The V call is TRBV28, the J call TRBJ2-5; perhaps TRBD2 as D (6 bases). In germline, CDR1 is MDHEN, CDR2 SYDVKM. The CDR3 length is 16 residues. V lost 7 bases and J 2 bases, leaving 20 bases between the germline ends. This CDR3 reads CASMGGWGEKQETQYF. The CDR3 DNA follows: TGTGCCAGCATGGGTGGGTGGGGGGAAAAACAAGAGACCCAGTACTTC. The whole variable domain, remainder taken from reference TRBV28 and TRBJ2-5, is DVKVTQSSRYLVKRTGEKVFLECVQDMDHENMFWYRQDPGLGLRLIYFSYDVKMKEKGDIPEGYSVSREKKERFSLILESASTNQTSMYLCASMGGWGEKQETQYFGPGTRLLVL.

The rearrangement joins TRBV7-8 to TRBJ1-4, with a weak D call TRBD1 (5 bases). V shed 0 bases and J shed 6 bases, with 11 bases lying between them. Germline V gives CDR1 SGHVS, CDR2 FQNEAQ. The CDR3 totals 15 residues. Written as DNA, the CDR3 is TGTGCCAGCAGCTTAGCGTCGGGGGGATATGAAAAACTGTTTTTT. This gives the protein CASSLASGGYEKLFF.

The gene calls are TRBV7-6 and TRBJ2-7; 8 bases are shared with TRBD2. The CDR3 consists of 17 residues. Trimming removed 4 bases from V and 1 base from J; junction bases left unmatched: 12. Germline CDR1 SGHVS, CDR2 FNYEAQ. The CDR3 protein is CASSSDLGTRQSYEQYF. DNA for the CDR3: TGTGCCAGCAGCTCCGATTTAGGGACTAGACAATCCTACGAGCAGTACTTC.

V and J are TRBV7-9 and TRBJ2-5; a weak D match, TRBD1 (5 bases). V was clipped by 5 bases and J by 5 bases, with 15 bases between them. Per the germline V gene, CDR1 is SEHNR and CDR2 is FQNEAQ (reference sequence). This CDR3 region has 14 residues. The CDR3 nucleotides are TGTGCCAGCAGCGATCCAAGGGGTCCGGAGACCCAGTACTTC. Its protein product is CASSDPRGPETQYF.

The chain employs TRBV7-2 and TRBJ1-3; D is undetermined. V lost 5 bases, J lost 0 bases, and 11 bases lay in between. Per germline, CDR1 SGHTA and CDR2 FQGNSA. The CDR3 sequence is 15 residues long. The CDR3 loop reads CASSKWGVSGNTIYF. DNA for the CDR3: TGTGCCAGCAGCAAATGGGGAGTCTCTGGAAACACCATATATTTT.

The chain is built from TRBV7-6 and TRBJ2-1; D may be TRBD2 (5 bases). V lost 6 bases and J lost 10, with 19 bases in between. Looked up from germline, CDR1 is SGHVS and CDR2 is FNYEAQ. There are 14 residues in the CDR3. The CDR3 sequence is CASSREKRLEEQFF. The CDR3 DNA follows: TGTGCCAGCAGTCGGGAAAAGCGCCTAGAGGAGCAGTTCTTC. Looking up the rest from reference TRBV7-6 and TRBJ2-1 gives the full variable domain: GAGVSQSPRYKVTKRGQDVALRCDPISGHVSLYWYRQALGQGPEFLTYFNYEAQQDKSGLPNDRFSAERPEGSISTLTIQRTEQRDSAMYRCASSREKRLEEQFFGPGTRLTVL.

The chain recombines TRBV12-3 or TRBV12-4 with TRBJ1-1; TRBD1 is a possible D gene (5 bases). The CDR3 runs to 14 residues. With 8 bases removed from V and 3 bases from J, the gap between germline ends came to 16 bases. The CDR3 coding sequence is TGTGCCAGCTTCCTTGGGGGGGTGGACACTGAAGCTTTCTTT. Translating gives CASFLGGVDTEAFF.

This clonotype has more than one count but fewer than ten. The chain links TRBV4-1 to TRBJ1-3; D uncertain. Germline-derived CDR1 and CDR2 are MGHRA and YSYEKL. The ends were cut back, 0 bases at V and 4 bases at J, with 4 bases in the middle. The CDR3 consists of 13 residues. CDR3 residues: CASSQDRGNTIYF. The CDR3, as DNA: TGCGCCAGCAGCCAAGATCGGGGAAACACCATATATTTT.

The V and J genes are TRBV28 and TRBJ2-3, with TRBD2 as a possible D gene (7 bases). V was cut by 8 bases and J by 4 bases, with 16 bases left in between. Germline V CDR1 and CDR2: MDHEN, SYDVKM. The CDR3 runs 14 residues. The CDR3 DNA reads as TGTGCCAGCTTCCCGGGGGGCCGTTCAGATACGCAGTATTTT. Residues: CASFPGGRSDTQYF.

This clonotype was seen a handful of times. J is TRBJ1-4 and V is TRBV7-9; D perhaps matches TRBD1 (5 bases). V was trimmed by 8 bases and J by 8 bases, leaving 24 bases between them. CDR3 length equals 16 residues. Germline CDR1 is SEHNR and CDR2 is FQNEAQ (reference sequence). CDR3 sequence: CASDDTGFAAGEKLFF. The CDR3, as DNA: TGTGCCAGCGACGACACAGGATTTGCTGCAGGAGAAAAACTGTTTTTT.

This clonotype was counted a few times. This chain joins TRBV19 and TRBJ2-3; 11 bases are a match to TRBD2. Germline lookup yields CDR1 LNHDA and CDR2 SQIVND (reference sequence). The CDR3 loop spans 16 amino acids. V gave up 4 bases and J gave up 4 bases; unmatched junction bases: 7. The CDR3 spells CASSSGGSGGADTQYF. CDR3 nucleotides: TGTGCCAGTAGTAGCGGGGGTAGCGGGGGGGCAGATACGCAGTATTTT.

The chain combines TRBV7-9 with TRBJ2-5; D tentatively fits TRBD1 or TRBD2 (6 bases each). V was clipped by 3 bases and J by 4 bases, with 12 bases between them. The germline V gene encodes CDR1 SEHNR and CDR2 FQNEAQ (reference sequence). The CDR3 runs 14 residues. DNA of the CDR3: TGTGCCAGCAGCTTGACGGGGGCTTCAGAGACCCAGTACTTC. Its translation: CASSLTGASETQYF.

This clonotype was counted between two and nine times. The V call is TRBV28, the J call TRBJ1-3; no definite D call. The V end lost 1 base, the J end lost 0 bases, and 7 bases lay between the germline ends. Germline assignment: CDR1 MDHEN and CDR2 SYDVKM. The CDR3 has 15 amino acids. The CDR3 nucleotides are TGTGCCAGCAGTTTATTAGGGAACTCTGGAAACACCATATATTTT. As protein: CASSLLGNSGNTIYF.

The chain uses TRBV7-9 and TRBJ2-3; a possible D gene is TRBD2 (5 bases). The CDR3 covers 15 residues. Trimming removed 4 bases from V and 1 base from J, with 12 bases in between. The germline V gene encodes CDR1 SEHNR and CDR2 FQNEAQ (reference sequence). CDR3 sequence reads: CASSSGLGRTDTQYF. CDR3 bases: TGTGCCAGCAGCTCCGGACTGGGCCGCACAGATACGCAGTATTTT.

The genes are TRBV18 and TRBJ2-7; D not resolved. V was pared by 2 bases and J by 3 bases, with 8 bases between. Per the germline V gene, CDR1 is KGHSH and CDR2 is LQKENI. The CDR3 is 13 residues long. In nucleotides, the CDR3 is TGTGCCAGCTCACCAAGTAGGCTCTACGAGCAGTACTTC. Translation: CASSPSRLYEQYF.